The present T cell receptor beta chain was sequenced within a study of T-cell memory formation after mild COVID-19 (dated by TCRdb to the early 2020s). In terms of the full investigation: Most TCR sequence clusters were specific to one of the two donors. In two donors, T-cell clones that expanded and contracted after mild COVID-19 were followed by sequencing TCRalpha and TCRbeta repertoires longitudinally. The cohort comprised two young, previously healthy adult volunteers, one female and one male. The full study reports these points: Contracting CD4+ clones turned up mainly in the CM and EM memory subsets, whereas EMRA was where CD8+ clones were enriched. SARS-CoV-2 specificity of the second-wave clones peaking on day 37 was not confirmed. The study included only a couple of mild cases, and larger cohorts that include severe cases with pre-infection samples were judged to be necessary. Clones that contracted from day 15 to 85 showed balanced CD4/CD8 phenotypes, whereas a second wave of clones that expanded from day 15 to 37 leaned towards CD4+. Some responding clones were found in pre-infection memory, which suggests that pre-existing cross-reactive memory T cells took part in the SARS-CoV-2 response.

Ficoll-Paque density gradient centrifugation was the method used to isolate PBMCs. This clonotype was counted only a few times. Its specific antigen is unknown. No base-level quality is on record; no much larger clone is a single base apart. TCRdb lists the instrument as Illumina NovaSeq 6000. TCRalpha and TCRbeta cDNA libraries were constructed by 5'RACE with constant-segment primers, with sample barcodes and unique molecular identifiers being introduced. Trizol reagent was used to extract RNA from every sample. Library amplification was performed in two PCR steps, and a second sample barcode and Illumina TruSeq adapters were introduced in the second step. Sequencing of the libraries was done on an Illumina NovaSeq, producing 2 x 150 bp paired-end reads. Processing in the source paper ran as follows. The reads were demultiplexed and collapsed into UMI-guided consensus sequences using migec v1.2.7. Using mixcr v2.1.11, UMI consensuses were aligned to TRA and TRB V and J templates and then assembled into clonotypes. A clonotype was counted as expanded or contracted only when both edgeR and NoisET called the clonotype significant, with the noise models trained on biological replicates. For edgeR calls, the thresholds were a false discovery rate-adjusted p below 0.01 and a log2 fold-change of 1. As an exploratory analysis of dynamics, PCA with hierarchical clustering was applied to max-normalized trajectories of the 1000 most abundant clonotypes. Separately sequenced CD4+ and CD8+ repertoires were used to assign a CD4 or CD8 phenotype to each responding clone. The public reads were reanalyzed by TCRdb: fastp trimming at Q25, MiXCR alignment, in-frame beta chains only. For every CDR3 protein sequence, its rows merge into one entry that carries the most common genes and DNA. The authors' filters were not applied to this entry. In this sample the table shows 250,000 or so distinct CDR3 sequences, more than 15% of which occur a single time. The ten largest clones take up 20% to 25% of the sample.

Source material: PBMCs or a T cell subset sorted from them (not recorded which). The TCR sequence derives from a man aged 18 to 30 who had mild COVID-19 (a few samples of this study predate the infection). The sample titles of this study are shuffled in the database, so cell type and time point are left out; the donor was told from shared clones.

CDR3 region: CASSASGTGYNEQFF. Here is the DNA: TGTGCCAGCAGCGCGTCCGGGACAGGCTACAATGAGCAGTTCTTC. The sequence is built from TRBV12-3 or TRBV12-4 and TRBJ2-1; the central 8 bases match TRBD1. Ends trimmed: V by 6 bases, J by 3 bases; bases unmatched to a gene: 7. The CDR3 goes from the cysteine to the phenylalanine over 15 residues. Solely the CDR3 DNA is kept, with 45 bases framed from the first base.